Detailed here is one T cell receptor (beta chain). This entry belongs to a study of blood T cell repertoires in COVID-19. In the original analysis: Quantification of nucleated cells was approximated via reference gene primer amplification. Generated by immunoSEQ multiplex PCR, the TCRdb table keeps only in-frame clones and is missing some. V, J and clone size are those of that table, while D and trimming were read from the DNA. The table lists over 300,000 clones, 90% of them singletons. The receptor was derived from a man between 18 and 35 years old with active or convalescent COVID-19. Sequencing used peripheral blood.

The CDR3 DNA reads TGTGCCAGCAGCTTAACTCCCAGGGCCAATGAGCAGTTCTTC. Translated, it gives CASSLTPRANEQFF. This rearrangement joins TRBV7-3 to TRBJ2-1, with a tentative D call TRBD1 (5 bases). The CDR3 runs 14 residues. Germline CDR1 SGHTA, CDR2 FQGTGA. V lost 0 bases, J lost 6 bases, and 9 bases lay in between.